This T cell receptor beta chain stems from a study of blood T cell repertoires in COVID-19. Assay used: immunoSEQ multiplex PCR; TCRdb lists only in-frame clones, some missing. Found here are roughly 63,000 clones, under 85% of them singletons; the top ten hold about 30%. Germline V CDR1 and CDR2: LGHNA, YNFKEQ. This CDR3 contains 16 residues. As to this clone: At one end, the junction sequence differs from germline, possibly due to a read error.

Sequencing was performed on peripheral blood. The chain couples TRBV4-2 to TRBJ1-4; 9 nucleotides match TRBD1. The TCR originated in an elderly woman with acute or convalescent COVID-19. This chain's CDR3 is CASNQEGGTGLEKLFF. The DNA of the CDR3 is TGTGCCAGCAACCAAGAGGGGGGGACAGGGCTTGAAAAACTGTTTTTT.